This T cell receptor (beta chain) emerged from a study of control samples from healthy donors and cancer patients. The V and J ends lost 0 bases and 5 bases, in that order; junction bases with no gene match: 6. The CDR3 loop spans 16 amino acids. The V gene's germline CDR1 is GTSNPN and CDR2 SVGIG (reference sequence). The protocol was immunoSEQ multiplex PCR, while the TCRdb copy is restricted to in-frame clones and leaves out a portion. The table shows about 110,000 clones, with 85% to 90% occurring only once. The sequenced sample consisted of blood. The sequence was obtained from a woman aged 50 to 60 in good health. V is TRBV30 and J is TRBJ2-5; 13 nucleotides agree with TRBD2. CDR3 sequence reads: CAWSVPGLAGAETQYF. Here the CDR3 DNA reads TGTGCCTGGAGTGTACCTGGACTAGCGGGGGCTGAGACCCAGTACTTC.